The following is a T cell receptor (beta chain) sequence with its context. The antigen remains unidentified. The data were obtained in a study of cytomegalovirus exposure and HLA in healthy donors. Whole-study results and caveats: Accurate prediction of HLA-A and HLA-B alleles (for most subjects) was reportedly achieved from TCR beta sequences. Apparent HLA restriction characterized most CMV-associated TCR beta chains in a later analysis.

PCR amplification relied on 60 Vbeta primers (plus 13 Jbeta primers). In the original workflow: Approximately 12 million of the 80 million or so unique TCR beta chains counted in a later analysis were shared. Libraries were prepared by immunoSEQ multiplex PCR; TCRdb keeps only in-frame clonotypes and omits some of them. V, J and clone size are taken as reported in that table, and D and trimming were inferred from the DNA itself. The table lists approximately 100,000 clones, roughly 74% of them singletons. This TCR came from a woman aged 40 to 50 in good health and CMV-seronegative. The sequenced material came from PBMCs.

The CDR3 sequence is CASILRQETQYF. Written as DNA, the CDR3 is TGTGCCAGCATCTTGAGGCAAGAGACCCAGTACTTC. The J gene is TRBJ2-5, the V gene TRBV6-5; D remains ambiguous. CDR3 length equals 12 residues. Trimming took 7 bases from V and 2 from J, leaving 8 bases between them. Germline CDR1 MNHEY, CDR2 SVGAGI.